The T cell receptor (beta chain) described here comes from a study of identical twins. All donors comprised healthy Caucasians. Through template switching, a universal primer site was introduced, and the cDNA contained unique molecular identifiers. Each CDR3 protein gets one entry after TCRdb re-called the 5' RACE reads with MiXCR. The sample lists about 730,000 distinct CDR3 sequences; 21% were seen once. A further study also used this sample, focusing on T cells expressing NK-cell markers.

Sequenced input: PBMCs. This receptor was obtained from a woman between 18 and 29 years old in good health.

CDR3 residues: CASSLGLAGGLRFF. The CDR3 DNA sequence: TGTGCCAGCAGCCTGGGACTAGCGGGGGGTTTGAGGTTCTTC. This sequence joins TRBV12-3 or TRBV12-4 and TRBJ2-1; 15 nucleotides agree with TRBD2. This CDR3 has 14 residues. The ends lost 6 bases at V and 15 bases at J; junction bases unmatched: 9.